This T cell receptor beta chain originates from a study of blood T cell repertoires in COVID-19. Looking at the study overall: Sample material is recorded as cDNA or gDNA derived from T cells, B-cell-depleted T cells, or PBMCs.

Per the authors' pipeline: Using reference gene primer amplification, nucleated cell counts were estimated. TCRdb's copy holds only in-frame clones and misses some; the assay was immunoSEQ multiplex PCR. The V and J calls and the clone size are those of that table, but D and trimming were determined from the DNA. The sample has about 110,000 clones; around 92% are singletons. CDR1 is SNHLY, CDR2 FYNNEI, per germline. Trimming pared 6 bases from V and 5 bases from J, leaving 10 bases between. CDR3 length: 12 amino acids. The chain joins TRBV2 to TRBJ1-1; D is perhaps TRBD1 (6 bases). The receptor's source is a man aged 35 to 55 with active or convalescent COVID-19. Sequencing used peripheral blood. CDR3: CASSIQGTEAFF. The CDR3 DNA follows: TGTGCCAGCAGCATACAGGGAACTGAAGCTTTCTTT.